These 2 T cell receptor beta chains originate from one sample sequenced in a study of cytomegalovirus exposure and HLA in healthy donors. PCR primers comprised 60 Vbeta and 13 Jbeta primers. Clones were sequenced by immunoSEQ multiplex PCR, and TCRdb holds only the in-frame ones, with some missing. The data contain approximately 120,000 clones, about three quarters of them singletons. Sequenced: PBMCs. The receptors originated from a female donor in good health and CMV-seronegative.

V usage is TRBV6-6 and J usage is TRBJ2-4, with D possibly being TRBD1 (6 bases). The ends were cut back, 5 bases at V and 1 base at J, with 12 bases in the middle. Germline CDR1 is MNHNY and CDR2 is SVGAGI (reference sequence). The CDR3 spans 15 residues. The CDR3 is CASSPLDRAKNIQYF. CDR3 nucleotide sequence: TGTGCCAGCAGTCCGCTCGACAGGGCCAAAAACATTCAGTACTTC.

This chain links TRBV4-2 with TRBJ2-2, with 11 positions matching TRBD2. The trim removed 1 base at V and 5 bases at J, leaving 3 bases unmatched. Germline CDR1 reads LGHNA; CDR2 reads YNFKEQ. The length of the CDR3 is 16 residues. The DNA of the CDR3 is TGTGCCAGCAGCCAAGCAACTAGCGGGGGAACCGGGGAGCTGTTTTTT. This encodes CASSQATSGGTGELFF.